Following are 13 T cell receptor beta chains from one sample sequenced in a study of CXCR3-negative and CXCR3-positive naive CD8 T cells. Whole-study results and caveats: The study found more hydrophobic TRB CDR3s in CXCR3-positive naive cells than in CXCR3-negative naive cells.

Via 5' RACE with UMI labels, TRB cDNA libraries were prepared. Each CDR3 protein gets one entry in TCRdb, which reprocessed the 5' RACE reads and gives no DNA. The listing contains around 5,000 distinct CDR3 sequences. These TCRs' antigens remain unknown. The sample taken for sequencing was naive CXCR3+ CD8+ T cells from blood. This sample's subset: CD45RO-CCR7+CD27+CD95- naive CD8+ T cells expressing CXCR3 (TNR3+). These receptor sequences come from a human donor in good health. Some clones in this sample may be carry-over from other donors' samples.

The chain uses TRBV11-2 and TRBJ2-7; the D call from TCRdb, TRBD1, cannot be confirmed without DNA. Germline V CDR1 and CDR2: SGHAT, FQNNGV. CDR3 size: 15 residues. The CDR3 loop reads CASSLSRGMLYEQYF.

This clonotype registers medium-sized by frequency. The genes are TRBV20-1 and TRBJ2-1; TCRdb's assignment of TRBD1 cannot be checked, as there is no DNA. This CDR3 region has 16 residues. In germline, CDR1 is DFQATT, CDR2 SNEGSKA (reference sequence). The CDR3 loop reads CSARPLERDRYNEQFF.

According to its frequency, this clonotype is medium-sized. The V call is TRBV5-1, the J call TRBJ2-3; TCRdb's D call, TRBD1, is unchecked because there is no DNA. Germline CDR1 reads SGHRS; CDR2 reads YFSETQ. The CDR3 length is 14 residues. This CDR3 reads CASVALGGADTQYF.

Here the CDR3 reads CSVELQGPANYGYTF. The chain links TRBV29-1 to TRBJ1-2. This CDR3 is built from 15 residues. Germline V CDR1 and CDR2: SQVTM, ANQGSEA.

The rearrangement joins TRBV19 to TRBJ1-5; TCRdb picks TRBD1, but there is no DNA to check that call. There are 13 residues in the CDR3. Germline assignment: CDR1 LNHDA and CDR2 SQIVND (reference sequence). The CDR3 region is CASNRGGNQPQHF.

This rearrangement joins TRBV2 to TRBJ1-1. The CDR3 consists of 13 residues. Germline V gene sequence: CDR1 SNHLY, CDR2 FYNNEI. The CDR3 loop reads CASSWTARPEAFF.

This clonotype is medium-sized by frequency. V usage is TRBV7-9 and J usage is TRBJ2-1; TCRdb indicates TRBD1, and absent DNA this call remains unverified. CDR1 is SEHNR, CDR2 FQNEAQ, per germline (reference sequence). The length of the CDR3 is 17 residues. The CDR3 reads CASSSITLGQGNNEQFF.

Measured by frequency, this clonotype is medium-sized. V usage is TRBV15 and J usage is TRBJ2-1; TCRdb indicates TRBD2, and absent DNA this call remains unverified. CDR3 length: 14 residues. Per the germline V gene, CDR1 is LNHNV and CDR2 is YYDKDF (reference sequence). The CDR3 protein is CATTESRGWDEQFF.

This clonotype shows up as medium-sized by frequency. The V gene is TRBV5-1, the J gene TRBJ2-1; TCRdb's assignment of TRBD1 cannot be checked, as there is no DNA. The CDR3 extends over 17 amino acids. Germline V gene data show CDR1 as SGHRS and CDR2 as YFSETQ. CDR3 sequence: CASSPFPVADPNNEQFF. Complete variable domain (other parts from reference TRBV5-1 and TRBJ2-1): KAGVTQTPRYLIKTRGQQVTLSCSPISGHRSVSWYQQTPGQGLQFLFEYFSETQRNKGNFPGRFSGRQFSNSRSEMNVSTLELGDSALYLCASSPFPVADPNNEQFFGPGTRLTVL.

By frequency, this clonotype registers medium-sized. The chain carries TRBV20-1 and TRBJ2-5; TCRdb indicates TRBD2, and absent DNA this call remains unverified. Germline assignment: CDR1 DFQATT and CDR2 SNEGSKA (reference sequence). CDR3 length: 14 residues. CDR3 in amino acids: CSAGGAGGPETQYF.

This clonotype is labeled medium-sized based on frequency. This chain uses TRBV20-1 with TRBJ2-1; TCRdb reports TRBD2, a call that lacks DNA to check it against. The CDR3 spans 16 residues. The germline V gene has CDR1 DFQATT and CDR2 SNEGSKA (reference sequence). The CDR3: CSARVTSGSAYNEQFF.

This sequence joins TRBV7-9 and TRBJ2-2; TCRdb proposes TRBD1, but this gene call is untestable without DNA. The CDR3 loop spans 19 amino acids. From germline, CDR1 is SEHNR and CDR2 FQNEAQ (reference sequence). The CDR3 protein is CASSPSPTPTQKNTGELFF.

This clonotype is labeled medium-sized (0.01 to 0.1%) based on frequency. J is TRBJ2-5 and V is TRBV21-1; TCRdb names TRBD2, which stays unverified in the absence of DNA. TRBV21-1 counts as a pseudogene. The CDR3 length is 16 residues. The CDR3 spells CASSKKASGVQETQYF.